The T cell receptor beta chain under discussion was sequenced for a study of blood T cells in healthy people across ages. Study-level points and caveats: Leaving the PBMCs unsorted stopped any conclusive comparison of naive versus antigen-experienced cells. Fewer expanded clones and more diversity marked long-lived versus aged donors.

Notes on this clonotype: What it recognizes is unknown.

PCR was performed a second time for about 7 to 11 cycles using a sample-barcoded 5' primer and a J-beta primer mix. MiXCR, applied by TCRdb to the 5' RACE reads, yields one record per CDR3 protein. The sample has some 640,000 distinct CDR3 sequences, over 45% seen once. After removal of 3 bases from V and 2 bases from J, the junction contained 7 bases not matched to a gene. Per germline, CDR1 SGHNT and CDR2 YENEEA. This CDR3 is built from 15 residues. The material sequenced was blood. The chain employs TRBV11-3 and TRBJ2-7; 7 nucleotides line up with TRBD1. This clonotype was sampled from a woman aged 60-75 years in good health. In DNA, the CDR3 is TGTGCCAGCAGCTTGGGTTACAGGGGACCCTACGAGCAGTACTTC. Amino acid sequence: CASSLGYRGPYEQYF.